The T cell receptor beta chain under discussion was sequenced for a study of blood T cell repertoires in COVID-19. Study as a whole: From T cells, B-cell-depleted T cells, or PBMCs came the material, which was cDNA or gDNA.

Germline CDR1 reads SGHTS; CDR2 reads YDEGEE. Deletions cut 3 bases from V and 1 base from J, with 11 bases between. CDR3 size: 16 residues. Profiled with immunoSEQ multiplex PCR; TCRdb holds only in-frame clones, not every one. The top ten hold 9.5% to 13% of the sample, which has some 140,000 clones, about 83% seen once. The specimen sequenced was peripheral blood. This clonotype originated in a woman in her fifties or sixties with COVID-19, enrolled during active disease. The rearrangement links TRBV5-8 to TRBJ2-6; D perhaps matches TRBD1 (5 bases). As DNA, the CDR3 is TGTGCCAGCAGCTCCAGACAGATATCTGGGGCCAACGTCCTGACTTTC. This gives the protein CASSSRQISGANVLTF.